One and the same sample provided the 18 T cell receptor beta chains below, sequenced in a study of brain T cells in children with intractable seizures. The time point: blood from clinic visit 5 months post-surgery; TSC patient then seizure free. Produced via immunoSEQ multiplex PCR; TCRdb's table is partial and in-frame only. This sample has about 340,000 clones, with roughly 92% found just once. Sequencing used peripheral blood, obtained roughly 5 months after surgery. Source of these receptors: a boy younger than two with tuberous sclerosis and intractable seizures.

The chain carries TRBV13 and TRBJ1-2, with 9 bases identical to TRBD1. Germline CDR1 PRHDT, CDR2 FYEKMQ (reference sequence). With 5 bases clipped from V and 3 bases from J, the junction kept 4 bases outside the gene matches. The CDR3 sequence is 14 residues long. Written as DNA, the CDR3 is TGTGCCAGCAGCCTGGGACAGGGTGACTATGGCTACACCTTC. Translating gives CASSLGQGDYGYTF.

The CDR3 nucleotides are TGCGCCAGCAGCTTGGAAAGGGGGCACACTGAAGCTTTCTTT. Translated: CASSLERGHTEAFF. The chain recombines TRBV5-1 with TRBJ1-1, with 7 nucleotides matching TRBD1. Germline V gives CDR1 SGHRS, CDR2 YFSETQ. V lost 0 bases, J lost 3 bases, and 2 bases stayed unmatched. The CDR3 consists of 14 residues.

The chain links TRBV7-8 to TRBJ2-7; 10 bases line up with TRBD2. Germline CDR1 reads SGHVS; CDR2 reads FQNEAQ. Trimming took 5 bases from V and 2 from J; bases not matched to a gene: 3. This CDR3 has 14 amino acids. The CDR3 nucleotides read TGTGCCAGCAGCCGGACTAGCGGCACCTACGAGCAGTACTTC. Its protein is CASSRTSGTYEQYF.

The chain couples TRBV5-6 to TRBJ1-1; D may be TRBD1 (5 bases). This CDR3 is 14 amino acids long. Germline CDR1 SGHDT, CDR2 YYEEEE. Trimming removed 3 bases from V and 0 bases from J, with 9 bases in between. The chain's CDR3 is CASSWGELNTEAFF. The CDR3 DNA reads as TGTGCCAGCAGCTGGGGGGAGTTGAACACTGAAGCTTTCTTT. The full variable domain, its missing parts supplied by reference TRBV5-6 and TRBJ1-1, is DAGVTQSPTHLIKTRGQQVTLRCSPKSGHDTVSWYQQALGQGPQFIFQYYEEEERQRGNFPDRFSGHQFPNYSSELNVNALLLGDSALYLCASSWGELNTEAFFGQGTRLTVV.

The V and J genes are TRBV19 and TRBJ1-1, with TRBD1 matching over 7 bases. Trimming at V came to 7 bases and at J to 5 bases, leaving 10 bases not matched to a gene. Germline V CDR1 and CDR2: LNHDA, SQIVND (reference sequence). The CDR3 length is 14 residues. The CDR3 reads CASIKTGSLTEAFF. The CDR3, as DNA: TGTGCCAGTATTAAGACAGGGTCCCTAACTGAAGCTTTCTTT.

V and J are TRBV25-1 and TRBJ2-1, with TRBD2 identical over 12 bases. The ends lost 5 bases at V and 3 bases at J; junction bases unmatched: 5. This CDR3 has 16 amino acids. The germline gives CDR1 MGHDK, CDR2 SYGVNS. As DNA, the CDR3 is TGTGCCAGCAGTCTAGCGGGGGGGCCCTACTACAATGAGCAGTTCTTC. Protein sequence: CASSLAGGPYYNEQFF.

The chain couples TRBV19 to TRBJ2-3; tentative D call: TRBD2 (6 bases). This CDR3 is built from 16 residues. Between the trimmed V and J ends, which lost 3 bases and 0 bases, there was a span of 13 bases. The germline V gene encodes CDR1 LNHDA and CDR2 SQIVND (reference sequence). In nucleotides, the CDR3 is TGTGCCAGTAGTATGGGAGGCGGGACCAGCACAGATACGCAGTATTTT. Translating gives CASSMGGGTSTDTQYF.

The chain has TRBV6-5 and TRBJ1-1; D is undetermined. Trimming took off 7 bases at V and 7 bases at J, with 10 bases between the two ends. The germline gives CDR1 MNHEY, CDR2 SVGAGI. This CDR3 is built from 11 residues. The CDR3 sequence: CASTEDGEAFF. CDR3 bases: TGTGCCAGCACCGAGGACGGTGAAGCTTTCTTT.

This clone was seen a handful of times. The rearrangement links TRBV3-1 (or the pseudogene TRBV3-2) to TRBJ1-2; D may be TRBD1 (5 bases). Germline V gives CDR1 LGHDT, CDR2 YNNKEL (reference sequence). The V and J ends lost 4 bases and 7 bases respectively, with 10 bases between them. This CDR3 region has 12 residues. CDR3 in DNA: TGTGCCAGCAGCCTACTCGGGGGTGGCTACACCTTC. Its translation is CASSLLGGGYTF.

V and J are TRBV20-1 and TRBJ1-2; 10 bases fit TRBD1. Germline-derived CDR1 and CDR2 are DFQATT and SNEGSKA (reference sequence). The CDR3 totals 10 residues. This chain's CDR3 is CRGTGDGYTF. The CDR3 nucleotides read TGCAGGGGGACAGGGGACGGCTACACCTTC.

This chain links TRBV12-5 with TRBJ1-1; D is uncertain. Germline assignment: CDR1 LGHNT and CDR2 FRNRAP. This CDR3 has 14 residues. V dropped 7 bases and J dropped 0 bases, with 12 bases sitting between them. The CDR3 DNA reads TGTGCTAGTGCCCAAGGGCAGTTGAACACTGAAGCTTTCTTT. The encoded protein is CASAQGQLNTEAFF.

The V call is TRBV30, the J call TRBJ2-7; possibly TRBD1 for D (6 bases). This CDR3 has 15 residues. Germline V gives CDR1 GTSNPN, CDR2 SVGIG (reference sequence). With 4 bases removed from V and 4 bases from J, the gap between germline ends came to 20 bases. CDR3 nucleotide sequence: TGTGCCTGGAAAGACCCGGGACAAGCTATTTACGAGCAGTACTTC. Its translation: CAWKDPGQAIYEQYF.

The CDR3 loop is CASSLVPGLAMGNEQFF. The CDR3 region has the DNA TGTGCCAGCAGTTTGGTTCCGGGACTAGCGATGGGCAATGAGCAGTTCTTC. This rearrangement joins TRBV27 to TRBJ2-1, with 10 bases that match TRBD2. This CDR3 comprises 17 residues. Trimming at V came to 3 bases and at J to 6 bases, leaving 11 bases not matched to a gene. Looked up from germline, CDR1 is MNHEY and CDR2 is SMNVEV (reference sequence).

The V gene is TRBV7-9, the J gene TRBJ2-7; D is uncertain. The CDR3 has 14 amino acids. The V end was cut by 1 base, the J end by 2 bases, with 9 bases between. Germline V gene lookup returns CDR1 SEHNR and CDR2 FQNEAQ (reference sequence). This CDR3 is CASSLEDGAYEQYF. In DNA, the CDR3 is TGTGCCAGCAGCTTAGAGGACGGAGCCTACGAGCAGTACTTC. The whole variable domain, remainder taken from reference TRBV7-9 and TRBJ2-7, is DTGVSQNPRHKITKRGQNVTFRCDPISEHNRLYWYRQTLGQGPEFLTYFQNEAQLEKSRLLSDRFSAERPKGSFSTLEIQRTEQGDSAMYLCASSLEDGAYEQYFGPGTRLTVT.

The chain links TRBV25-1 to TRBJ2-3, with D uncertain. CDR1 and CDR2 (germline): MGHDK, SYGVNS. Trimming pared 6 bases from V and 3 bases from J, leaving 13 bases between. The CDR3 loop spans 14 amino acids. CDR3 bases: TGTGCCAGCAGGGAGTCATGGGGAACAGATACGCAGTATTTT. Translation gives CASRESWGTDTQYF.

This chain uses TRBV21-1 with TRBJ1-2. TRBV21-1 has pseudogene status. The CDR3 length is 14 residues. The CDR3 spells CASSKGGDNYGYTF. In DNA, the CDR3 is TGTGCCAGCAGCAAAGGGGGGGACAACTATGGCTACACCTTC.

V and J are TRBV5-4 and TRBJ2-6; no reliable D call. V lost 4 bases, J lost 2 bases, and 16 bases lay in between. CDR1 SGHNT and CDR2 YYREEE come from the germline V gene (reference sequence). CDR3 length: 17 amino acids. The CDR3 loop reads CASSKVLTGPGANVLTF. The DNA for the CDR3 is TGTGCCAGCAGCAAGGTCTTAACGGGTCCTGGGGCCAACGTCCTGACTTTC. Variable domain in full (rest from reference TRBV5-4 and TRBJ2-6): ETGVTQSPTHLIKTRGQQVTLRCSSQSGHNTVSWYQQALGQGPQFIFQYYREEENGRGNFPPRFSGLQFPNYSSELNVNALELDDSALYLCASSKVLTGPGANVLTFGAGSRLTVL.

The DNA of the CDR3 is TGTGCCAGCAGCTTTTTACCCCGGAATCTTTACAATGAGCAGTTCTTC. Its protein is CASSFLPRNLYNEQFF. The genes are TRBV11-2 and TRBJ2-1, with D unclear. V was trimmed by 3 bases and J by 4 bases, leaving 16 bases between them. The CDR3 is 16 residues long. Germline lookup yields CDR1 SGHAT and CDR2 FQNNGV.